These 17 T cell receptor beta chains originate from one sample sequenced in a study of blood T cell repertoires in COVID-19. The data were produced by immunoSEQ multiplex PCR, yet TCRdb's version contains in-frame clones alone and is incomplete. Here the sample spans about 200,000 clones, roughly four fifths being singletons. The sequenced material came from PBMCs or T cells enriched from blood (not recorded which). Receptor source: a man between 35 and 55 years old who had recovered from COVID-19.

The count of this clone is one. The chain employs TRBV3-1 (or the pseudogene TRBV3-2) and TRBJ1-2, with a weak D call TRBD1 (6 bases). Trimming left V 4 bases short and J 4 bases short, with 16 bases between. The CDR3 totals 15 residues. CDR1 and CDR2 (germline): LGHDT, YNNKEL (reference sequence). The CDR3 DNA is TGTGCCAGCAGCCCCGTACAGGGTGGTTCCTATGGCTACACCTTC. Protein: CASSPVQGGSYGYTF.

The V gene is TRBV12-5, the J gene TRBJ2-3, with 15 bases matching TRBD2. The CDR3 length is 20 residues. Germline values: CDR1 LGHNT, CDR2 FRNRAP. With 9 bases clipped from V and 2 bases from J, the junction kept 18 bases outside the gene matches. The CDR3: CASALTGLAGGRSFTDTQYF. In nucleotides, the CDR3 is TGTGCTAGCGCACTAACGGGACTAGCGGGAGGCCGATCCTTCACAGATACGCAGTATTTT.

The CDR3 is CAISDSGYQPQHF. CDR3 bases: TGTGCCATCAGTGACTCAGGGTATCAGCCCCAGCATTTT. The chain uses TRBV10-3 and TRBJ1-5; weak D call: TRBD1 (5 bases). CDR1 and CDR2 from the germline V gene are ENHRY and SYGVKD. Trimming cost V 3 bases and J 5 bases, with 8 bases left between them. This CDR3 contains 13 residues.

V and J are TRBV5-1 and TRBJ2-3; 8 positions agree with TRBD2. Germline loops: CDR1 SGHRS, CDR2 YFSETQ. CDR3 length: 16 residues. J lost 2 bases, V lost 1 base, and 6 bases had no gene match. The CDR3 DNA reads TGCGCCAGCAGCTTGACTAGCGGAGGGGACACAGATACGCAGTATTTT. Amino acids: CASSLTSGGDTDTQYF.

The table lists this clone with a count of one. The V call is TRBV7-3, the J call TRBJ2-3, with 12 positions matching TRBD2. The germline gives CDR1 SGHTA, CDR2 FQGTGA. The CDR3 is made up of 16 amino acids. V lost 5 bases, J lost 5 bases, and 8 bases stayed unmatched. DNA for the CDR3: TGTGCCAGCAGCATCCGGACTAGCGGGGCTCAAGATACGCAGTATTTT. Its translation: CASSIRTSGAQDTQYF.

The J gene is TRBJ2-3, the V gene TRBV7-2; no clear D. V was cut by 0 bases and J by 2 bases, with 3 bases left in between. Germline CDR1 reads SGHTA; CDR2 reads FQGNSA. This CDR3 comprises 13 residues. CDR3 amino acids: CASSLAYTDTQYF. In DNA, the CDR3 is TGTGCCAGCAGCTTAGCTTACACAGATACGCAGTATTTT.

The rearrangement links TRBV28 to TRBJ2-2, with D perhaps matching TRBD2 (6 bases). The CDR3 is 14 amino acids. Germline V gene sequence: CDR1 MDHEN, CDR2 SYDVKM. Trimming removed 6 bases from V and 6 bases from J, with 14 bases in between. The CDR3 here is CASRPQGTPGELFF. In DNA, the CDR3 is TGTGCCAGCAGACCACAAGGGACTCCCGGGGAGCTGTTTTTT.

The CDR3 DNA is TGTGCCAGCGAGCGGAGCTCTAGCACAGATACGCAGTATTTT. It codes for CASERSSSTDTQYF. The chain joins TRBV2 to TRBJ2-3; the D gene is possibly TRBD2 (5 bases). The length of the CDR3 is 14 residues. Germline loops: CDR1 SNHLY, CDR2 FYNNEI. Trimming took 8 bases from V and 0 from J, leaving 12 bases between them.

This clone was seen only a few times. The genes are TRBV14 and TRBJ1-1; 11 nucleotides match TRBD1. The CDR3 is 13 amino acids. Germline CDR1 SGHDN, CDR2 FVKESK. Trimming removed 4 bases from V and 10 bases from J; junction bases left unmatched: 5. CDR3 in DNA: TGTGCCAGCAGCCCCCGGACAGGGGGCGGAGCTTTCTTT. Encoded protein: CASSPRTGGGAFF.

This chain connects TRBV2 to TRBJ2-7, with D tentatively TRBD2 (5 bases). Germline CDR1 reads SNHLY; CDR2 reads FYNNEI. The CDR3 contains 13 residues. With 6 bases removed from V and 2 bases from J, the gap between germline ends came to 11 bases. CDR3 DNA: TGTGCCAGCAGCGCCGGACTTCCCTACGAGCAGTACGTC. Translated: CASSAGLPYEQYV.

The chain carries TRBV4-3 and TRBJ2-3, with 12 bases aligning to TRBD2. The germline gives CDR1 LGHNA, CDR2 YSLEER. V was clipped by 3 bases and J by 6 bases; unmatched bases: 10. This CDR3 region has 17 residues. DNA of the CDR3: TGCGCCAGCAGCCATGCCACCCGGACTAGCGGGAAGGATACGCAGTATTTT. It is translated as CASSHATRTSGKDTQYF.

The chain uses TRBV7-2 and TRBJ1-1, with D possibly being TRBD1 (6 bases). Germline V CDR1 and CDR2: SGHTA, FQGNSA. The CDR3 spans 15 residues. Trimming removed 5 bases at V and 1 base at J, with 14 bases between. The CDR3 sequence: CASSPPGTRNTEAFF. The CDR3 nucleotides are TGTGCCAGCAGCCCCCCGGGGACAAGGAACACTGAAGCTTTCTTT.

V gene TRBV15 combines with J gene TRBJ2-7; TRBD2 agrees at 8 bases. Per the germline V gene, CDR1 is LNHNV and CDR2 is YYDKDF (reference sequence). V was pared by 5 bases and J by 6 bases, with 6 bases of the junction left unmatched. The CDR3 is 13 amino acids. CDR3 in DNA: TGTGCCACCAGCCTCGACGGGAGGGGCGAGCAGTACTTC. This codes for CATSLDGRGEQYF.

The rearrangement uses TRBV19 and TRBJ1-5; 8 bases are shared with TRBD1. J was trimmed by 0 bases and V by 8 bases; bases with no gene match: 12. CDR1 and CDR2 (germline): LNHDA, SQIVND (reference sequence). The length of the CDR3 is 17 residues. The CDR3 DNA follows: TGTGCCAGTTCTGACAGGGGCAAGGCTCGTAGCAATCAGCCCCAGCATTTT. Amino acid sequence: CASSDRGKARSNQPQHF.

This CDR3 reads CASSFGVNYGYTF. The CDR3 DNA reads TGTGCCAGCAGTTTCGGGGTTAACTATGGCTACACCTTC. The genes are TRBV12-3 or TRBV12-4 and TRBJ1-2; D not resolved. V gave up 3 bases and J gave up 1 base, with 6 bases separating them. This CDR3 is built from 13 residues.

The chain employs TRBV24-1 and TRBJ1-2; no clear D gene. This CDR3 has 13 residues. CDR1 is KGHDR, CDR2 SFDVKD, per germline. Trimming pared 3 bases from V and 8 bases from J, leaving 12 bases between. The CDR3 loop reads CATSDQSRGGYTF. CDR3 DNA: TGTGCCACCAGTGATCAGTCCCGCGGGGGCTACACCTTC.

The rearrangement joins TRBV6-5 to TRBJ1-5; tentatively, D is TRBD1 (6 bases). Trimming removed 5 bases at V and 7 bases at J, with 15 bases between. This CDR3 has 14 amino acids. Germline CDR1 and CDR2: MNHEY and SVGAGI. As DNA, the CDR3 is TGTGCCAGCAGTACCGGGACATCCGAGCAGCCCCAGCATTTT. Amino acid sequence: CASSTGTSEQPQHF.